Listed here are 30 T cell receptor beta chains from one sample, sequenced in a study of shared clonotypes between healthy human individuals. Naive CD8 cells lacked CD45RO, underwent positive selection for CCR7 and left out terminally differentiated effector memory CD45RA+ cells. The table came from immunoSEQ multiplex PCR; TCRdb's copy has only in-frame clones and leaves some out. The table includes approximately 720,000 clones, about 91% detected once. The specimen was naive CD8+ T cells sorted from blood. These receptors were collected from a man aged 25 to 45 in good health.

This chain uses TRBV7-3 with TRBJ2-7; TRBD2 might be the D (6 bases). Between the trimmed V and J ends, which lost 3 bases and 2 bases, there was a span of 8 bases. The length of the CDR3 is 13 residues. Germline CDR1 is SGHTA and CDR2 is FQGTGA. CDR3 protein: CASSFGGAYEQYF. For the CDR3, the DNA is TGTGCCAGCAGCTTCGGCGGGGCCTACGAGCAGTACTTC. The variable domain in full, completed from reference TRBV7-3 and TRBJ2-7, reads GAGVSQTPSNKVTEKGKYVELRCDPISGHTALYWYRQSLGQGPEFLIYFQGTGAADDSGLPNDRFFAVRPEGSVSTLKIQRTERGDSAVYLCASSFGGAYEQYFGPGTRLTVT.

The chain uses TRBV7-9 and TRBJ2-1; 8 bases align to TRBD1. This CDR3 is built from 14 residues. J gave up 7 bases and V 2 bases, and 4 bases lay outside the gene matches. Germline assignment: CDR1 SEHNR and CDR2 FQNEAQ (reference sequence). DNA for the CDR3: TGTGCCAGCAGCTTATCGGGACAGGAGAATGAGCAGTTCTTC. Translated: CASSLSGQENEQFF.

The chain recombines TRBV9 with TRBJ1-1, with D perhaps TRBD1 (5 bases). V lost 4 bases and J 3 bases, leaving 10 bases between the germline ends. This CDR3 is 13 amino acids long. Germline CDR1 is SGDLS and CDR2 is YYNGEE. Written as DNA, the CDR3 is TGTGCCAGCAGCTCTGACAGTTACACTGAAGCTTTCTTT. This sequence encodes CASSSDSYTEAFF. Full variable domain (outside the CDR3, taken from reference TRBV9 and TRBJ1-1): DSGVTQTPKHLITATGQRVTLRCSPRSGDLSVYWYQQSLDQGLQFLIQYYNGEERAKGNILERFSAQQFPDLHSELNLSSLELGDSALYFCASSSDSYTEAFFGQGTRLTVV.

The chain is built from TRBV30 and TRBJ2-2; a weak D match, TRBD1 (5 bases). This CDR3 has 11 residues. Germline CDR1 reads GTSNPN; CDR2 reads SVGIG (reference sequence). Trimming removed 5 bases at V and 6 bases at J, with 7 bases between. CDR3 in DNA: TGTGCCTGGGGGGCGGCCGGGGAGCTGTTTTTT. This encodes CAWGAAGELFF.

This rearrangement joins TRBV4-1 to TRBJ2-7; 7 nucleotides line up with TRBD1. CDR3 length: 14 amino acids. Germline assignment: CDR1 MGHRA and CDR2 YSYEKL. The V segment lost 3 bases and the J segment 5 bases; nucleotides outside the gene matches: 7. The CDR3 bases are TGCGCCAGCAGCCAGGCAGGGGGACCGAACGAGCAGTACTTC. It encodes CASSQAGGPNEQYF.

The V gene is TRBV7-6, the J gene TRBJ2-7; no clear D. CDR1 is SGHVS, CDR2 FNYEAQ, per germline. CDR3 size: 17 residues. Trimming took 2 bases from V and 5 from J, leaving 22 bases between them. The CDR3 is CASSLKDKEAVSHEQYF. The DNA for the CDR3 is TGTGCCAGCAGCTTAAAGGATAAAGAAGCCGTTTCCCACGAGCAGTACTTC.

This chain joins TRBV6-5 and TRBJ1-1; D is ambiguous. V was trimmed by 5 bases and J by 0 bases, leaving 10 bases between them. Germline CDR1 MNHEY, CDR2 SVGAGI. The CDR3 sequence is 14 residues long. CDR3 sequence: CASSIRSLNTEAFF. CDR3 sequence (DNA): TGTGCCAGCAGTATCAGGAGTCTGAACACTGAAGCTTTCTTT.

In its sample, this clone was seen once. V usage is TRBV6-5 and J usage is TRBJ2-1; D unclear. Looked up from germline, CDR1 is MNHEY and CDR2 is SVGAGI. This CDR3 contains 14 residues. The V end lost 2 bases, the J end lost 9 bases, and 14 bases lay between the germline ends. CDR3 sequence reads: CASSYLADPGEQFF. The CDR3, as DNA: TGTGCCAGCAGTTACCTTGCAGACCCGGGTGAGCAGTTCTTC.

The CDR3 sequence is CASSGGAEAFF. The CDR3 DNA follows: TGTGCCAGCTCAGGGGGTGCTGAAGCTTTCTTT. V is TRBV27 and J is TRBJ1-1, with 7 bases aligning to TRBD1. The CDR3 loop spans 11 amino acids. Germline V gives CDR1 MNHEY, CDR2 SMNVEV (reference sequence). Trimming cost V 8 bases and J 6 bases; bases outside gene matches: 3.

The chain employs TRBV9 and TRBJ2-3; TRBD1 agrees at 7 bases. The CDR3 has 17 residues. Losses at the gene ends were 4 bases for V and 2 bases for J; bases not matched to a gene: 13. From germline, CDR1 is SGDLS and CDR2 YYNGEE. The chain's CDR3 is CASSIQPGTDYTDTQYF. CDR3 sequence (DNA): TGTGCCAGCAGCATACAACCCGGGACAGACTACACAGATACGCAGTATTTT.

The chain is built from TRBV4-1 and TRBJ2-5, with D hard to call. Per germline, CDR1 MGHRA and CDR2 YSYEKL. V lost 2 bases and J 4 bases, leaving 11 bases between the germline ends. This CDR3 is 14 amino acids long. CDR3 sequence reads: CASSQLASGETQYF. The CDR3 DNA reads TGCGCCAGCAGCCAACTTGCGTCTGGAGAGACCCAGTACTTC.

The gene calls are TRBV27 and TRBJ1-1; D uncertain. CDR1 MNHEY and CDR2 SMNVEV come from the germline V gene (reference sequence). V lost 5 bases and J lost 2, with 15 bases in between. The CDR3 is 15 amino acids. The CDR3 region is CASSPPGYLNTEAFF. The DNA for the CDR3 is TGTGCCAGCAGTCCCCCGGGGTATCTTAACACTGAAGCTTTCTTT.

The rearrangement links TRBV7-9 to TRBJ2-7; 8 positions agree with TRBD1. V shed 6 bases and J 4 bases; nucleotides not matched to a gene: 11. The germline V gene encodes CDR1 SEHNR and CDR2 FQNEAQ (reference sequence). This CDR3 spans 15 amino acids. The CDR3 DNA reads TGTGCCAGCAGAGGAGGAGGGGACAGGACATACGAGCAGTACTTC. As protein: CASRGGGDRTYEQYF. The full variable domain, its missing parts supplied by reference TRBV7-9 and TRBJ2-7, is DTGVSQNPRHKITKRGQNVTFRCDPISEHNRLYWYRQTLGQGPEFLTYFQNEAQLEKSRLLSDRFSAERPKGSFSTLEIQRTEQGDSAMYLCASRGGGDRTYEQYFGPGTRLTVT.

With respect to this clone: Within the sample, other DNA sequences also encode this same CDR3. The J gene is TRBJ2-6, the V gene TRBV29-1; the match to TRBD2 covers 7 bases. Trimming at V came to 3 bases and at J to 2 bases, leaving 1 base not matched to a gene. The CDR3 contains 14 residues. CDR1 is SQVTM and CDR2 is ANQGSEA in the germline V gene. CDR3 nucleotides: TGCAGCGTTGAGGGAGGGACTGGGGCCAACGTCCTGACTTTC. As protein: CSVEGGTGANVLTF.

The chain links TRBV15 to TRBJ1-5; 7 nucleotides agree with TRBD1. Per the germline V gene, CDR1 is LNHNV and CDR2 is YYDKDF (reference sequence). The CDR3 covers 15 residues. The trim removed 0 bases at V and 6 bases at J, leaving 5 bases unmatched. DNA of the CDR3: TGTGCCACCAGCAGAGAACCGGGACAGACTCAGCCCCAGCATTTT. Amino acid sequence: CATSREPGQTQPQHF.

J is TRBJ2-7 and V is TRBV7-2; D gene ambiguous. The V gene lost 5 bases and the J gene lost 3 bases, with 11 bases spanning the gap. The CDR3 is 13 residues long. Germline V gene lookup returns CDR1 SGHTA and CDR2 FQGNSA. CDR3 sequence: CASSRAADYEQYF. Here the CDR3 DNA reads TGTGCCAGCAGCCGAGCCGCTGACTACGAGCAGTACTTC. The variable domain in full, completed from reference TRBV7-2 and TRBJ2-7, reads GAGVSQSPSNKVTEKGKDVELRCDPISGHTALYWYRQSLGQGLEFLIYFQGNSAPDKSGLPSDRFSAERTGGSVSTLTIQRTQQEDSAVYLCASSRAADYEQYFGPGTRLTVT.

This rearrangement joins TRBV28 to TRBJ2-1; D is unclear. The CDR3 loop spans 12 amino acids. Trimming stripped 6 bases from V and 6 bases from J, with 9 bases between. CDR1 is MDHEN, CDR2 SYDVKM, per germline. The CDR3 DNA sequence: TGTGCCAGCAGCCCATCCCCCAATGAGCAGTTCTTC. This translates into CASSPSPNEQFF. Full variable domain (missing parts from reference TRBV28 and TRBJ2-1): DVKVTQSSRYLVKRTGEKVFLECVQDMDHENMFWYRQDPGLGLRLIYFSYDVKMKEKGDIPEGYSVSREKKERFSLILESASTNQTSMYLCASSPSPNEQFFGPGTRLTVL.

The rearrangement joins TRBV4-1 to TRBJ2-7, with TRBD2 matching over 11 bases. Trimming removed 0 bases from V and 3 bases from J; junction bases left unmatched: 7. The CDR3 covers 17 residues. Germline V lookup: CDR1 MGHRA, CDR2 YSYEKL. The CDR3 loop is CASSQDKVGTSGYEQYF. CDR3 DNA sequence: TGCGCCAGCAGCCAAGATAAGGTCGGGACTAGCGGCTACGAGCAGTACTTC.

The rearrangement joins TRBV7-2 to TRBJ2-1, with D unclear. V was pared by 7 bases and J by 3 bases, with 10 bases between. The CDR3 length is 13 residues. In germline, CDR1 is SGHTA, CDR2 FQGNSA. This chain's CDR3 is CASIPPLYNEQFF. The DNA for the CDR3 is TGTGCCAGCATCCCACCCCTCTACAATGAGCAGTTCTTC.

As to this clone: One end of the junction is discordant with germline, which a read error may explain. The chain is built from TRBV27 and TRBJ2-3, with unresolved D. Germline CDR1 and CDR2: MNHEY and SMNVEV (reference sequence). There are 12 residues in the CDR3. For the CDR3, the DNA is TGTGCCAGCAGTAAGGCACCAGACACGCAGTATTTT. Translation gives CASSKAPDTQYF.

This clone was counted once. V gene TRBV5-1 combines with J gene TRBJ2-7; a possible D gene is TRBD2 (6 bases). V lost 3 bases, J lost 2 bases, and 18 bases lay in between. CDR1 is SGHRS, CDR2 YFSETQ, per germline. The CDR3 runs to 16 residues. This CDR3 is CASSWERSGTTYEQYF. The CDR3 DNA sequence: TGCGCCAGCAGCTGGGAACGTAGCGGAACGACCTACGAGCAGTACTTC.

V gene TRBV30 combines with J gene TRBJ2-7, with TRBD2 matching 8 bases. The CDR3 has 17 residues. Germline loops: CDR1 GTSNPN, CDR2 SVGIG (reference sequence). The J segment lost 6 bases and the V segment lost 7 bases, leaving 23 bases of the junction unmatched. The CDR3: CAFSGSVAGYGIGEQYF. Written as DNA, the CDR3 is TGTGCCTTCTCCGGGTCCGTAGCGGGATACGGAATTGGCGAGCAGTACTTC.

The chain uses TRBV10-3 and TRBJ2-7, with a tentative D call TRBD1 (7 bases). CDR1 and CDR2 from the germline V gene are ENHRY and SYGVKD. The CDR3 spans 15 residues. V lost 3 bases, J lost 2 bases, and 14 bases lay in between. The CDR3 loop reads CAISEGGQGAYEQYF. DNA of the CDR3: TGTGCCATCAGTGAAGGGGGGCAGGGGGCCTACGAGCAGTACTTC.

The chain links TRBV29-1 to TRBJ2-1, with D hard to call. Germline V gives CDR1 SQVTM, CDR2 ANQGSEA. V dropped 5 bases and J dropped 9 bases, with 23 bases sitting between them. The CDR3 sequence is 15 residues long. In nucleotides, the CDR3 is TGCAGCGTTCCCCTTAAAGCGACCGGCGGTAGTGAGCAGTTCTTC. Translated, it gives CSVPLKATGGSEQFF.

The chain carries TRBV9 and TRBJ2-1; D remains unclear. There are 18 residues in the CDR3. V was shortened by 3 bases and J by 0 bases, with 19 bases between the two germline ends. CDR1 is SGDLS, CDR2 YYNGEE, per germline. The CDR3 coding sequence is TGTGCCAGCAGCGCGGACCCCTCTATCGTTAGCTCCTACAATGAGCAGTTCTTC. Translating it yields CASSADPSIVSSYNEQFF.

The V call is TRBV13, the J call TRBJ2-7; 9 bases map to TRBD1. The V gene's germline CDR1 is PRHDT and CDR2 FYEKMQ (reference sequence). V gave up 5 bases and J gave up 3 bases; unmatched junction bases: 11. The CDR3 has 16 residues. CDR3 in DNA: TGTGCCAGCAGCACCGAACCGGGACAGGGCTACTACGAGCAGTACTTC. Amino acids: CASSTEPGQGYYEQYF.

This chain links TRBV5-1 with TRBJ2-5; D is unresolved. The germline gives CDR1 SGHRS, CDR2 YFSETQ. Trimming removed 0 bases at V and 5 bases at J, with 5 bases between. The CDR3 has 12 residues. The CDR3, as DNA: TGCGCCAGCAGCTTGGACCGGGAGACCCAGTACTTC. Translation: CASSLDRETQYF.

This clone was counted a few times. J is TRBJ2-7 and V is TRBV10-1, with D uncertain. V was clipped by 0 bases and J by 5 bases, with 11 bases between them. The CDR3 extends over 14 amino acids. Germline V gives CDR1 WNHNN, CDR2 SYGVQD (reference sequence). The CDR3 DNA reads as TGCGCCAGCAGTGAGTCCGGCAGGAAGAACGAGCAGTACTTC. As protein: CASSESGRKNEQYF.

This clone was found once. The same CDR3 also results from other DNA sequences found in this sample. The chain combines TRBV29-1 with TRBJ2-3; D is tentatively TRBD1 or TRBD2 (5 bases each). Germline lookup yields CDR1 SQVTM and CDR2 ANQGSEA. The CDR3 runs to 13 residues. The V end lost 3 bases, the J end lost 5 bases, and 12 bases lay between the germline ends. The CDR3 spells CSVEGVAVDTQYF. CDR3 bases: TGCAGCGTTGAGGGGGTAGCAGTAGATACGCAGTATTTT.

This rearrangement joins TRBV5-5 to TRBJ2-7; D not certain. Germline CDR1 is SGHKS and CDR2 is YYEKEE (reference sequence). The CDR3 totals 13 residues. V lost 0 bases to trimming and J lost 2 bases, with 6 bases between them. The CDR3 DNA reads TGTGCCAGCAGCTTGGGCACAACCTACGAGCAGTACTTC. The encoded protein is CASSLGTTYEQYF.